One and the same sample provided the 9 T cell receptor beta chains below, sequenced in a study of blood T cell repertoires in COVID-19. The assay was immunoSEQ multiplex PCR, and TCRdb's table has in-frame clones only and misses some. In the table there are about 290,000 clones, nearly 90% of which are singletons. The sample taken for sequencing was peripheral blood. Receptors were obtained from a woman under 40 with COVID-19, enrolled during active disease.

This clone was picked up a small number of times. This chain uses TRBV29-1 with TRBJ2-7; D remains unclear. CDR3 size: 12 residues. V lost 4 bases, J lost 3 bases, and 10 bases lay in between. Germline V gene lookup returns CDR1 SQVTM and CDR2 ANQGSEA. The CDR3 DNA sequence: TGCAGCGTTGGACATAAGCACTACGAGCAGTACTTC. It codes for CSVGHKHYEQYF.

The chain is built from TRBV3-1 (or the pseudogene TRBV3-2) and TRBJ2-2; TRBD2 is a possible D gene (5 bases). V lost 2 bases and J 4 bases, leaving 11 bases between the germline ends. Looked up from germline, CDR1 is LGHDT and CDR2 is YNNKEL (reference sequence). This CDR3 is built from 15 residues. In nucleotides, the CDR3 is TGTGCCAGCAGCCAACCGGGAATATCCACCGGGGAGCTGTTTTTT. This encodes CASSQPGISTGELFF.

This clone was counted a few times. The rearrangement uses TRBV7-7 and TRBJ2-3; possibly TRBD1 for D (5 bases). Trimming shortened V by 4 bases and J by 0 bases, and 11 bases separated the two germline ends. Germline CDR1 is SSHAT and CDR2 is FNYEAQ (reference sequence). CDR3 length equals 15 residues. The CDR3 loop reads CASSSTDLSTDTQYF. Written as DNA, the CDR3 is TGTGCCAGCAGCTCGACAGACCTAAGCACAGATACGCAGTATTTT.

This clone occurred a few times. V is TRBV6-2 or TRBV6-3 and J is TRBJ1-6; no reliable D call. The CDR3 has 16 residues. Germline assignment: CDR1 MNHEY and CDR2 SVGEGT. Between the trimmed V and J ends, which lost 3 bases and 5 bases, there was a span of 14 bases. CDR3 in amino acids: CASSYEDWAHNSPLHF. The CDR3 DNA follows: TGTGCCAGCAGTTATGAGGACTGGGCCCATAATTCACCCCTCCACTTT.

The chain combines TRBV19 with TRBJ2-7; possible D gene TRBD1, 6 bases. CDR1 and CDR2 (germline): LNHDA, SQIVND (reference sequence). The length of the CDR3 is 13 residues. Trimming removed 3 bases from V and 6 bases from J, with 12 bases in between. This CDR3 reads CASSILKGVEQYF. The CDR3 nucleotides are TGTGCCAGTAGTATTCTTAAGGGGGTCGAGCAGTACTTC.

This chain connects TRBV19 to TRBJ1-2; D ambiguous. The CDR3 is 13 amino acids. CDR1 is LNHDA, CDR2 SQIVND, per germline (reference sequence). Trimming left V 6 bases short and J 5 bases short, with 13 bases between. This CDR3 is CASRPREGYGYTF. The CDR3 DNA is TGTGCCAGTAGACCCCGGGAAGGTTATGGCTACACCTTC.

The V call is TRBV27, the J call TRBJ1-1; tentative D call: TRBD1 (6 bases). CDR1 MNHEY and CDR2 SMNVEV come from the germline V gene (reference sequence). Trimming took off 3 bases at V and 2 bases at J, with 10 bases between the two ends. The CDR3 runs 14 residues. Written as DNA, the CDR3 is TGTGCCAGCAGTTTTGGGGGCCGTAACACTGAAGCTTTCTTT. Encoded protein: CASSFGGRNTEAFF.

This clone was counted a single time. The chain couples TRBV18 to TRBJ2-3; 11 bases align to TRBD2. With V trimmed by 2 bases and J by 0 bases, 7 bases remained unmatched. CDR3 length equals 18 residues. Germline CDR1 is KGHSH and CDR2 is LQKENI. The CDR3 bases are TGTGCCAGCTCACCAAGACTAGCGGGGTTCGCTAGCACAGATACGCAGTATTTT. Protein sequence: CASSPRLAGFASTDTQYF.

The rearrangement links TRBV25-1 to TRBJ2-1; the match to TRBD2 covers 7 bases. The CDR3 has 16 residues. Germline CDR1 and CDR2: MGHDK and SYGVNS. J lost 2 bases, V lost 1 base, and 5 bases had no gene match. The CDR3 coding sequence is TGTGCCAGCAGTGAATCGGGGCGGGGGACCTACAATGAGCAGTTCTTC. The encoded protein is CASSESGRGTYNEQFF.